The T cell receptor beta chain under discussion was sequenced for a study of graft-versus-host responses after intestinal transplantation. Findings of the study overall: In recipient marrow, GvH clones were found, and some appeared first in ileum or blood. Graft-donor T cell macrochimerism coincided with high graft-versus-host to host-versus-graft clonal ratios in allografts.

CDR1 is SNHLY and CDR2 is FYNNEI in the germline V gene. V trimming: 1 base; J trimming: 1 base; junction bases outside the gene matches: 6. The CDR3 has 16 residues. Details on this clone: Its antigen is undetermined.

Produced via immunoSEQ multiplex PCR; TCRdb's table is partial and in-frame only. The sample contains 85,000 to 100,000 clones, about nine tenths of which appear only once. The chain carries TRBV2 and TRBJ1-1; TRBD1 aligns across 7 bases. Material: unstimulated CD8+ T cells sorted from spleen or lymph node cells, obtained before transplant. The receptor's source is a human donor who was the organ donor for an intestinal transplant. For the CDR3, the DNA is TGTGCCAGCAGTGAAGAAATTTACAGGGGGAACACTGAAGCTTTCTTT. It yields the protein CASSEEIYRGNTEAFF.